This T cell receptor (beta chain) came from a study of T cells in localized non-small cell lung cancer. Findings and caveats of the study: Uninvolved adjacent lung had higher T cell clonality than tumor and all other tissues.

Using immunoSEQ multiplex PCR, the repertoire was profiled, and TCRdb retains in-frame clones only, with some absent. The sample contains 35,000 to 45,000 clones, 86% of which appear only once. This clone was counted once. The antigen is not known. Germline V gives CDR1 SGHDT, CDR2 YYEEEE. The length of the CDR3 is 13 residues. V shed 6 bases, J shed 8 bases, and the junction held 10 bases outside the gene matches. The origin of this receptor is a woman aged 18-49 years with stage III lung adenocarcinoma. This specimen consisted of peripheral blood, obtained before any cancer treatment. The chain recombines TRBV5-6 with TRBJ1-2, with TRBD1 identical over 7 bases. DNA of the CDR3: TGTGCCAGCACCCACCGGGACAGCGAAGGCTACACCTTC. Its translation: CASTHRDSEGYTF.